These T cell receptor beta chains were read from a single sample in a study of response to subunit inactivated influenza vaccine. MiXCR was run by TCRdb on the RT-PCR reads, yielding one entry per CDR3 protein. The sample contains 150,000 or so distinct CDR3 sequences, over 8.5% of which appear only once. Sequencing was performed on CD8+ T cells sorted from PBMCs, taken less than 30 months after vaccination. Receptors originate from a man between 50 and 75 years old who received an inactivated influenza vaccine. Both conserved end residues are part of each CDR3. A D gene is named only where the DNA matches it firmly. Some rows mark clone size as missing; the rest say once, few, many or name a class of expanded clone.

V	D	J	size	DNA	CDR3
TRBV20-1	TRBD2	TRBJ2-1	.	TGCAGTGCTAGGACGACTAGCGGGGGTTACTCCTACAATGAGCAGTTCTTC	CSARTTSGGYSYNEQFF
TRBV7-8	.	TRBJ2-3	many	TGTGCAACAGTTGCTCGGGAAGGAATCACAGATACGCAGTATTTT	CATVAREGITDTQYF
TRBV2	.	TRBJ2-1	few	TGTGCCAGCAGTGAGATTAGCGGAGGGGTGGAGCAGTTCTTC	CASSEISGGVEQFF
TRBV6-2/TRBV6-3	TRBD1	TRBJ2-7	few	TGTGCCAGCAGTTACGGGACAGGGGACCGCTACGAGCAGTACTTC	CASSYGTGDRYEQYF
TRBV28	.	TRBJ2-7	few	TGTGCCAGCAGTTTAAGAATCCGAGAATACGAGCAGTACTTC	CASSLRIREYEQYF
TRBV6-2/TRBV6-3	TRBD2	TRBJ2-2	many	TGTGCCAGCAGCTTGACTAGCGGGGGGTACACCGGGGAGCTGTTTTTT	CASSLTSGGYTGELFF
TRBV11-2	.	TRBJ2-2	.	TGTGCCAGCAGCTTAGCGGCACAGGTTCGCACCGGGGAGCTGTTTTTT	CASSLAAQVRTGELFF
TRBV21-1	.	TRBJ2-3	.	TGTGCCAGCAGCCCGTGCCGATGGGGGGGCGCGGGCACAGATACGCAGTATTTT	CASSPCRWGGAGTDTQYF
TRBV3-1	.	TRBJ2-3	few	TGTGCCAGCAGCCCTCCCCGGACTGTCTGGGCAGATACGCAGTATTTT	CASSPPRTVWADTQYF
TRBV6-2/TRBV6-3	.	TRBJ2-7	.	TGTGCCAGCACGAGGACAGCGCTCTACGAGCAGTACTTC	CASTRTALYEQYF
TRBV6-5	.	TRBJ2-1	few	TGTGCCAGCAGTTACTCGGGGGGGGCCACCTACAATGAGCAGTTCTTC	CASSYSGGATYNEQFF
TRBV7-8	.	TRBJ1-2	.	TGTGCCAGCAGCTTAGCGGGGGCTTCTAACTATGGCTACACCTTC	CASSLAGASNYGYTF
TRBV7-6	.	TRBJ2-5	.	TGTGCCAGCAGCTACTACTCGGGGCCAGAGACCCAGTACTTC	CASSYYSGPETQYF
TRBV10-3	TRBD2	TRBJ2-7	many	TGTGCCATCAGTTTAGCGGGGGGCCCTGGGGAGCAGTACTTC	CAISLAGGPGEQYF
TRBV7-9	.	TRBJ1-2	.	TGTGCCAGCAGCCTTAACGGGGCGGGCGCCTATGGCTACACCTTC	CASSLNGAGAYGYTF
TRBV6-2/TRBV6-3	TRBD2	TRBJ2-1	.	TGTGCCAGCAGCTACGGACTAGATGTCAATGAGCAGTTCTTC	CASSYGLDVNEQFF
TRBV27	.	TRBJ1-2	.	TGTGCCAGCAGTCCGACGGGACTGAGCTATGGCTACACCTTC	CASSPTGLSYGYTF
TRBV15	.	TRBJ2-1	few	TGTGCCACCCAAGATATTGCTAGCACAAATGAGCAGTTCTTC	CATQDIASTNEQFF
TRBV4-3	.	TRBJ2-7	many	TGCGCCAGCAGCCAAGATTTCCTGGGGGGATCCTACGAGCAGTACTTC	CASSQDFLGGSYEQYF
TRBV20-1	.	TRBJ1-1	.	TGCAGTGCTAGATACAGGGAGCAAAACACTGAAGCTTTCTTT	CSARYREQNTEAFF
TRBV7-6	TRBD1	TRBJ2-7	.	TGTGCCAGCAGCTTGGGACAGGGGGTAAACTACGAGCAGTACTTC	CASSLGQGVNYEQYF
TRBV10-3	TRBD1	TRBJ2-5	.	TGTGCCAGTCGGGCAGGGGGCGGAGAGACCCAGTACTTC	CASRAGGGETQYF
TRBV28	TRBD1	TRBJ1-1	.	TGTGCCAGCCTAACAGGGGCTATGAACACTGAAGCTTTCTTT	CASLTGAMNTEAFF
TRBV4-3	TRBD2	TRBJ2-1	.	TGCGCCAGCAGCCAAGATGGGCTAGCGGGAAAGAGTGAGCAGTTCTTC	CASSQDGLAGKSEQFF
TRBV24-1	.	TRBJ2-1	many	TGTGCCACCAGCCCCGGACGGAATGAGCAGTTCTTC	CATSPGRNEQFF
TRBV5-5	.	TRBJ2-1	.	TGTGCCAGCTCAACGGGACCAACCAACAATGAGCAGTTCTTC	CASSTGPTNNEQFF
TRBV6-2/TRBV6-3	TRBD2	TRBJ2-2	.	TGTGCCAGCAGCCTAACTAGCGGAGCCCCGGTATTCGGGGAGCTGTTTTTT	CASSLTSGAPVFGELFF
TRBV12-3/TRBV12-4	.	TRBJ2-2	.	TGTGCCAGCAATCCCGCCCTGTCGAACACCGGGGAGCTGTTTTTT	CASNPALSNTGELFF
TRBV4-1	TRBD1	TRBJ1-1	few	TGCGCCAGCAGCCACGCGGGACAGTTGAACACTGAAGCTTTCTTT	CASSHAGQLNTEAFF
TRBV6-2/TRBV6-3	.	TRBJ2-3	once	TGTGCCAGCAGTTACTCTACGGGAGCCTTAAATACGCAGTATTTT	CASSYSTGALNTQYF
TRBV27	.	TRBJ2-1	few	TGTGCCAGCAGGAAGTTAGGGGGGAATGAGCAGTTCTTC	CASRKLGGNEQFF
TRBV4-2	TRBD1	TRBJ2-7	many	TGTGCCAGCAGCCAAGGGACAGGGGATCCCTACGAGCAGTACTTC	CASSQGTGDPYEQYF
TRBV11-2	.	TRBJ2-7	once	TGTGCCAGCAGCTTAATGCGGGGATCCTACGAGCAGTACTTC	CASSLMRGSYEQYF
TRBV5-1	.	TRBJ2-7	.	TGCGCCAGCAGCTTGACCCCCAGCGGGTACGAGCAGTACTTC	CASSLTPSGYEQYF
TRBV3-1	.	TRBJ1-1	many	TGTGCCAGCAGCCAACGGGTACAGCCCCTGAACACTGAAGCTTTCTTT	CASSQRVQPLNTEAFF
TRBV6-6	.	TRBJ2-7	.	TGTGCCAGCAGTTACTCGAATAGGGAGCAGTACTTC	CASSYSNREQYF
TRBV27	.	TRBJ2-3	few	TGTGCCAGCAGTTTTGCGGGATGGGCAGATACGCAGTATTTT	CASSFAGWADTQYF
TRBV7-6	.	TRBJ2-3	.	TGTGCCAGCAGCCCATCGACCGGCGGCACAGATACGCAGTATTTT	CASSPSTGGTDTQYF